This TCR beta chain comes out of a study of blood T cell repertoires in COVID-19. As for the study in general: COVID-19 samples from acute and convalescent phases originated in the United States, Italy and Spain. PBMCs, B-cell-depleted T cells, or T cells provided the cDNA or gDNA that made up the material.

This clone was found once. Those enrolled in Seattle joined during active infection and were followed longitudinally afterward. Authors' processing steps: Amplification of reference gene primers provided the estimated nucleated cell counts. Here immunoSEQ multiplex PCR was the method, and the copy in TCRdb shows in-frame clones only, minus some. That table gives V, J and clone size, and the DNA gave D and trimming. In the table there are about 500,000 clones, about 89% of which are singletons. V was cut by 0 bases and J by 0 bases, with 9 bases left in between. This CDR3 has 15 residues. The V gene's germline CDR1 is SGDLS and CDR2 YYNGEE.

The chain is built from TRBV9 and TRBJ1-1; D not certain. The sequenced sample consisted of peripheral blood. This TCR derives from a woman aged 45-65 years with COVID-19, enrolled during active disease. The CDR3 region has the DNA TGTGCCAGCAGCGTAGGAAGCACTCTGAACACTGAAGCTTTCTTT. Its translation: CASSVGSTLNTEAFF.